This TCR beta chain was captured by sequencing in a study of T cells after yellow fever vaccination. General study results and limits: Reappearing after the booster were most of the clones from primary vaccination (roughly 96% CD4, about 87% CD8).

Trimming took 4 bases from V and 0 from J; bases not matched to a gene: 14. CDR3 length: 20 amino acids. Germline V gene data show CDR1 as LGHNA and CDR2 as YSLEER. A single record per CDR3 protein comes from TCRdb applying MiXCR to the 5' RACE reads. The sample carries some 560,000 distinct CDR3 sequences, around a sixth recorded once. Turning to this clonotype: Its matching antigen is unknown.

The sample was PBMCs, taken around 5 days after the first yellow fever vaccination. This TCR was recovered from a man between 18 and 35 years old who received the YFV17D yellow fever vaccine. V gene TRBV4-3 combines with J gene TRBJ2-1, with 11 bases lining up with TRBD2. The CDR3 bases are TGCGCCAGCAGCCGAAAAGGAGACCTAGCGGGGGGTTACTCCTACAATGAGCAGTTCTTC. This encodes CASSRKGDLAGGYSYNEQFF.